Only a few counts were recorded for the clone carrying this TCR beta chain. Antigen: not known. This entry belongs to a study of T-cell memory formation after mild COVID-19. CDR1 and CDR2 from the germline V gene are ENHRY and SYGVKD. The CDR3 has 16 amino acids. V was clipped by 1 base and J by 1 base; unmatched bases: 3. Study-level findings and limits: Researchers found some responding clones in pre-infection memory, a sign that cross-reactive memory joined. Clones shrinking from day 15 to 85 showed even CD4/CD8 mixes; later expanders tilted CD4+.

One entry per CDR3 protein results from TCRdb running MiXCR on the 5' RACE reads. Among about 130,000 distinct CDR3 sequences listed, approximately 15% were seen once. The chain links TRBV10-3 to TRBJ2-3; TRBD2 matches at 9 bases. The sequence was collected from an adult woman who had mild COVID-19 (a few samples of this study predate the infection). Cell type and time point are not known. Sequenced material: PBMCs or a T cell subset sorted from them (not recorded which). The CDR3 loop is CAISEWLAGGTDTQYF. CDR3 nucleotides: TGTGCCATCAGTGAGTGGTTAGCGGGGGGCACAGATACGCAGTATTTT.